This passage covers 7 T cell receptor beta chains from one sample sequenced in a study of cytomegalovirus exposure and HLA in healthy donors. The primer mix had 60 Vbeta and 13 Jbeta primers. Clones were read by immunoSEQ multiplex PCR, and TCRdb kept only the in-frame ones, dropping some. The sample consists of approximately 170,000 clones, roughly four fifths of them appearing once. The sample comprised PBMCs. The receptors were gathered from a female donor in good health and CMV-seronegative.

This clone was observed a handful of times. The chain uses TRBV9 and TRBJ2-3, with 12 bases aligning to TRBD2. V was pared by 0 bases and J by 7 bases, with 3 bases of the junction left unmatched. In germline, CDR1 is SGDLS, CDR2 YYNGEE. CDR3 length: 15 residues. Written as DNA, the CDR3 is TGTGCCAGCAGCGTAGAACTAGCGGGGGGACATACGCAGTATTTT. Translation: CASSVELAGGHTQYF. Using reference TRBV9 and TRBJ2-3 for the parts outside the CDR3, the full variable domain is DSGVTQTPKHLITATGQRVTLRCSPRSGDLSVYWYQQSLDQGLQFLIQYYNGEERAKGNILERFSAQQFPDLHSELNLSSLELGDSALYFCASSVELAGGHTQYFGPGTRLTVL.

V is TRBV4-3 and J is TRBJ2-7; a weak D match, TRBD1 (5 bases). Trimming cost V 2 bases and J 2 bases, with 13 bases left between them. CDR3 size: 15 residues. From germline, CDR1 is LGHNA and CDR2 YSLEER. DNA for the CDR3: TGCGCCAGCAGCCAAAAGGGAAGGGGCGCCTACGAGCAGTACTTC. Translated: CASSQKGRGAYEQYF.

The genes are TRBV5-1 and TRBJ2-5, with 9 bases matching TRBD1. Germline CDR1 reads SGHRS; CDR2 reads YFSETQ. Trimming took 7 bases from V and 5 from J; bases not matched to a gene: 6. The CDR3 runs 13 residues. The CDR3 sequence is CASRQGEGETQYF. CDR3 in DNA: TGCGCCAGCCGACAGGGGGAGGGGGAGACCCAGTACTTC.

The rearrangement links TRBV25-1 to TRBJ1-2; tentatively, D is TRBD1 (5 bases). Trimming shortened V by 5 bases and J by 5 bases, and 9 bases separated the two germline ends. CDR3 size: 12 residues. Germline CDR1 and CDR2: MGHDK and SYGVNS. Written as DNA, the CDR3 is TGTGCCAGCAGTTTCCAGGGTTATGGCTACACCTTC. This translates into CASSFQGYGYTF.

This clone was seen a few times. J is TRBJ2-1 and V is TRBV5-4; D is undetermined. Germline V gene sequence: CDR1 SGHNT, CDR2 YYREEE (reference sequence). The CDR3 contains 15 residues. The V end was cut by 0 bases, the J end by 4 bases, with 11 bases between. In DNA form, the CDR3 reads TGTGCCAGCAGCTTGGGGCAGAACGGGTACAATGAGCAGTTCTTC. It is translated as CASSLGQNGYNEQFF.

The genes are TRBV10-2 and TRBJ1-1, with D possibly TRBD1 on 6 matching bases. Per germline, CDR1 WSHSY and CDR2 SAAADI. The CDR3 has 14 amino acids. Trimming left V 7 bases short and J 0 bases short, with 12 bases between. CDR3 DNA: TGCGCCAGCAAATCCGGGACATTGAACACTGAAGCTTTCTTT. It translates to CASKSGTLNTEAFF.

V gene TRBV6-5 combines with J gene TRBJ2-7; 7 bases map to TRBD1. The germline V gene has CDR1 MNHEY and CDR2 SVGAGI. Trimming took 7 bases from V and 2 from J; bases not matched to a gene: 8. The CDR3 spans 14 residues. The CDR3 DNA sequence: TGTGCCAGCAAAAGGCAGACAGGGACCTACGAGCAGTACTTC. The encoded protein is CASKRQTGTYEQYF.